This T cell receptor (beta chain) was identified in a study of cytomegalovirus exposure and HLA in healthy donors. The PCR used 60 Vbeta and 13 Jbeta primers. Assay: immunoSEQ multiplex PCR; the TCRdb copy retains only in-frame clones and omits some. Of roughly 150,000 clones listed, roughly four fifths are singletons. In germline, CDR1 is SEHNR, CDR2 FQNEAQ (reference sequence). This CDR3 region has 16 residues. This clone was seen more than once but under ten times. What it recognizes is unknown. Sequence at one end of the junction differs from germline and may be a read error. General study findings and limits: For presence/absence analyses, sequencing depth was assumed to be roughly uniform across donors.

The clonotype originates from a man in his forties or fifties in good health and CMV-seronegative. The chain carries TRBV7-9 and TRBJ2-2; 10 nucleotides agree with TRBD1. The material sequenced was PBMCs. CDR3 loop: CSSSLAGTGDTGELFF. The CDR3 nucleotides read TGTTCCAGCAGCTTAGCTGGGACAGGGGACACCGGGGAGCTGTTTTTT. Filled out from reference TRBV7-9 and TRBJ2-2, the complete variable domain reads DTGVSQNPRHKITKRGQNVTFRCDPISEHNRLYWYRQTLGQGPEFLTYFQNEAQLEKSRLLSDRFSAERPKGSFSTLEIQRTEQGDSAMYLCSSSLAGTGDTGELFFGEGSRLTVL.